This T cell receptor (gamma chain) is drawn from a study of intestinal T cells in coeliac disease (dated by TCRdb to 2019 to 2021). For context, the study as a whole: In the TRG cohort, the mean age of coeliac patients was roughly 15 years compared with 50 to 65 years for controls, so the coeliac patients were much younger than the controls. In the TCR-delta (TRD) cohort, there were duodenal biopsies from approximately 10 coeliac disease patients and approximately 10 non-coeliac controls. Duodenal biopsies from 30 to 35 coeliac disease patients and approximately 21 non-coeliac controls made up a second, larger TCR-gamma (TRG) cohort.

As for this clone: Its antigen is not yet known. Qualities for individual bases were not recorded, and no much larger clone is one base off.

The library was made by multiplex PCR. TCRdb lists the instrument as Ion Torrent PGM. TRG repertoires were amplified from approximately 0.2 ug of biopsy DNA using the LymphoTrack kit, whose primers carry Illumina adapters. TRG amplicons were purified with AMPure XP beads, quantified on a 2100 Bioanalyzer, and pooled equimolarly. Sequencing of TRG libraries was performed on an Ion PGM instrument. In the authors' own workflow: FastX discarded any read in which over 10% of nucleotides had a quality score below the third quartile for that patient. Alignment of reads was performed with IMGT/HighV-QUEST so that V, D and J genes were assigned, CDR3 regions were identified and functionality was assessed. Sequences were converted to amino acids, and every sequence predicted to be non-functional was removed. CDR3s were split into kmers, with and without positional annotation; kmer frequencies underwent PCA, and samples were clustered using all 1023 combinations of PCs 1-10. Classification was validated by leave-one-out cross-validation, re-optimising parameters on the remaining samples each time. Shannon diversity was calculated using the vegan R package from repeated random subsamples equal to the lowest read count. TCRdb reprocessed the public reads with the caller CATT; rows with the same DNA were merged afterwards. The V and J calls follow TCRdb's processing rather than the paper's. This sample is represented by hundreds of gamma-chain clones; about 45% of them were singletons. Over 15% of the sample is taken by the ten largest.

Broad study findings and their caveats: In training, clustering based on TRD kmers put all 22 biopsies in the right class, and the reported leave-one-out accuracy was around 90%. FFPE-derived DNA was found to be relatively degraded, and loss of a proportion of TCR sequences in each sample was likely caused by this degradation. A significant age difference was observed between coeliac and control groups, although significant classification was not yielded by an age-split analysis. It was not possible to tell repeated CDR3 amino acid sequences apart from PCR duplicates. TRG clustering correctly classified 51 of 54 biopsies (roughly 94%), with a reported leave-one-out accuracy of around 90%.

For each case, genomic DNA was isolated from ten 5-um FFPE scrolls with the QIAamp DNA FFPE tissue kit. To test whether coeliac disease could be classified from the TCR repertoire, the study used duodenal biopsies that were formalin-fixed paraffin-embedded, fully anonymised, and surplus to diagnostic needs. What was sequenced was a duodenal biopsy. The TCR originated in a human donor with celiac disease.

The DNA sequence reads TGTGCTGCGTGGATACCTTTTAGCTATAAGAAACTCTTT. This sequence encodes CAAWIPFSYKKLF. The chain is assembled from TRGV10 and TRGJ1 or TRGJ2. TRGV10 carries the ORF label, with uncertain function. From its cysteine to its phenylalanine, the CDR3 spans 13 amino acids. The entry retains the CDR3 DNA only, 39 bases that are in frame from base 1. V ends up 8 bases short and J 7 bases short, with an unmatched junction base count of 12.